Presented here are 27 T cell receptor beta chains from one specimen sequenced in a study of blood T cell repertoires in COVID-19. TCRdb's copy holds only in-frame clones and misses some; the assay was immunoSEQ multiplex PCR. The table records under 200,000 clones, 65% to 90% of them present only once. Sequenced material: PBMCs or T cells enriched from blood (not recorded which). The receptor source for this set is a woman in her fifties or sixties with acute COVID-19.

This sequence joins TRBV4-3 and TRBJ2-2, with a possible D match to TRBD2 (7 bases). Germline CDR1 and CDR2: LGHNA and YSLEER. The CDR3 has 19 residues. V shed 0 bases and J shed 0 bases, with 17 bases lying between them. Here the CDR3 DNA reads TGCGCCAGCAGCCAAGACAAGGAGGCGGGGGCGGCGAACACCGGGGAGCTGTTTTTT. Translated: CASSQDKEAGAANTGELFF.

This clone was seen just once. The sample carries other DNA sequences with the same CDR3. J is TRBJ2-5 and V is TRBV7-2; D is uncertain. The germline gives CDR1 SGHTA, CDR2 FQGNSA. There are 12 residues in the CDR3. V was clipped by 2 bases and J by 4 bases, with 5 bases between them. The CDR3 sequence: CASSLTRETQYF. In DNA, the CDR3 is TGTGCCAGCAGCTTAACAAGAGAGACCCAGTACTTC.

This clone was picked up a small number of times. The rearrangement uses TRBV18 and TRBJ1-1, with 7 positions matching TRBD1. In germline, CDR1 is KGHSH, CDR2 LQKENI. The trim removed 3 bases at V and 0 bases at J, leaving 10 bases unmatched. The CDR3 spans 17 residues. The CDR3 sequence: CASSPTPGQLMNTEAFF. In DNA, the CDR3 is TGTGCCAGCTCACCGACCCCGGGACAGCTCATGAACACTGAAGCTTTCTTT.

V usage is TRBV7-9 and J usage is TRBJ1-2, with D possibly matching TRBD1 (5 bases). CDR1 is SEHNR, CDR2 FQNEAQ, per germline (reference sequence). V lost 5 bases and J lost 6, with 16 bases in between. There are 14 residues in the CDR3. The CDR3 region is CASSIQGYKDGYTF. The CDR3 nucleotides are TGTGCCAGCAGCATTCAGGGTTACAAGGATGGCTACACCTTC.

The rearrangement links TRBV3-1 (or the pseudogene TRBV3-2) to TRBJ1-1, with 7 positions matching TRBD1. Germline V gene lookup returns CDR1 LGHDT and CDR2 YNNKEL (reference sequence). Unmatched junction bases numbered 12, after V lost 0 bases and J lost 5 bases. This CDR3 contains 17 residues. The CDR3 DNA follows: TGTGCCAGCAGCCAAGATCTGAGGCGGGCAGGGGGTACTGAAGCTTTCTTT. This encodes CASSQDLRRAGGTEAFF.

The CDR3 region is CASSIDTARTLNTEAFF. For the CDR3, the DNA is TGTGCCAGTAGTATAGATACTGCGAGGACACTGAACACTGAAGCTTTCTTT. V gene TRBV19 combines with J gene TRBJ1-1; D possibly corresponds to TRBD1 (5 bases). V lost 0 bases and J 0 bases, leaving 14 bases between the germline ends. The CDR3 contains 17 residues. The germline CDR1 and CDR2 sequences are LNHDA and SQIVND (reference sequence). Full variable domain (outside the CDR3, taken from reference TRBV19 and TRBJ1-1): DGGITQSPKYLFRKEGQNVTLSCEQNLNHDAMYWYRQDPGQGLRLIYYSQIVNDFQKGDIAEGYSVSREKKESFPLTVTSAQKNPTAFYLCASSIDTARTLNTEAFFGQGTRLTVV.

This clone was observed many times. The genes are TRBV19 and TRBJ2-3; D may be TRBD1 (6 bases). CDR1 is LNHDA, CDR2 SQIVND, per germline (reference sequence). Trimming stripped 4 bases from V and 2 bases from J, with 13 bases between. This CDR3 comprises 15 residues. The CDR3 spells CASSRITGFTDTQYF. DNA of the CDR3: TGTGCCAGTAGTAGGATCACAGGGTTCACAGATACGCAGTATTTT. The variable domain in full, with the rest retrieved from reference TRBV19 and TRBJ2-3, is DGGITQSPKYLFRKEGQNVTLSCEQNLNHDAMYWYRQDPGQGLRLIYYSQIVNDFQKGDIAEGYSVSREKKESFPLTVTSAQKNPTAFYLCASSRITGFTDTQYFGPGTRLTVL.

The CDR3 spells CASSLAGQDYGYTF. CDR3 in DNA: TGTGCCAGCAGCTTAGCGGGCCAGGACTATGGCTACACCTTC. This chain connects TRBV7-9 to TRBJ1-2; D unresolved. V dropped 0 bases and J dropped 3 bases, with 8 bases sitting between them. CDR1 is SEHNR, CDR2 FQNEAQ, per germline (reference sequence). CDR3 length: 14 residues.

V is TRBV18 and J is TRBJ2-1, with TRBD1 matching 7 bases. V was clipped by 5 bases and J by 4 bases; unmatched bases: 11. Per germline, CDR1 KGHSH and CDR2 LQKENI. This CDR3 spans 16 amino acids. CDR3 residues: CASSGLRGKNYNEQFF. The DNA of the CDR3 is TGTGCCAGCTCAGGCCTCAGGGGGAAAAATTACAATGAGCAGTTCTTC.

The chain recombines TRBV18 with TRBJ1-5, with D possibly matching TRBD1 (6 bases). The CDR3 is 16 amino acids. Germline V gene sequence: CDR1 KGHSH, CDR2 LQKENI. The ends were cut back, 5 bases at V and 2 bases at J, with 16 bases in the middle. CDR3 sequence: CASSNDRIGGNQPQHF. CDR3 sequence (DNA): TGTGCCAGCTCAAATGACAGGATAGGGGGCAATCAGCCCCAGCATTTT.

The gene calls are TRBV5-1 and TRBJ2-7; 12 nucleotides align to TRBD1. The CDR3 has 14 amino acids. Germline values: CDR1 SGHRS, CDR2 YFSETQ. J gave up 5 bases and V 4 bases, and 4 bases lay outside the gene matches. CDR3 protein: CASSPGTGGDEQYV. In nucleotides, the CDR3 is TGCGCCAGCAGCCCCGGGACAGGGGGCGACGAGCAGTACGTC.

The chain couples TRBV27 to TRBJ1-5; 7 bases map to TRBD1. Germline CDR1 reads MNHEY; CDR2 reads SMNVEV (reference sequence). CDR3 length: 16 residues. J was trimmed by 4 bases and V by 6 bases; bases with no gene match: 12. This CDR3 is CASSKDRTPGNQPQHF. CDR3 DNA: TGTGCCAGCAGCAAGGACAGGACCCCGGGGAATCAGCCCCAGCATTTT.

The chain recombines TRBV18 with TRBJ2-1; TRBD2 matches 9 bases. The germline V gene encodes CDR1 KGHSH and CDR2 LQKENI. The junction had 10 bases not matched to a gene; V was cut back by 1 base and J by 0 bases. The CDR3 has 19 residues. CDR3 loop: CASSPQVAGVFNSYNEQFF. CDR3 DNA sequence: TGTGCCAGCTCACCACAGGTAGCGGGAGTGTTTAACTCCTACAATGAGCAGTTCTTC.

This sequence joins TRBV6-5 and TRBJ2-3; 7 positions match TRBD1. This CDR3 comprises 14 residues. Trimming cost V 4 bases and J 6 bases; bases outside gene matches: 7. Germline CDR1 MNHEY, CDR2 SVGAGI. This chain's CDR3 is CASSFGQETDTQYF. DNA of the CDR3: TGTGCCAGCAGTTTCGGACAGGAGACGGATACGCAGTATTTT.

The chain recombines TRBV7-8 with TRBJ1-5; D is unclear. Germline V gene data show CDR1 as SGHVS and CDR2 as FQNEAQ. This CDR3 contains 15 residues. V was clipped by 3 bases and J by 3 bases, with 12 bases between them. The CDR3 loop reads CASSFSPNYNQPQHF. CDR3 nucleotide sequence: TGTGCCAGCAGCTTTTCCCCTAATTACAATCAGCCCCAGCATTTT.

The chain links TRBV4-2 to TRBJ2-7, with D possibly being TRBD2 (6 bases). In germline, CDR1 is LGHNA, CDR2 YNFKEQ. V was cut by 0 bases and J by 1 base, with 13 bases left in between. There are 16 residues in the CDR3. The CDR3 DNA sequence: TGTGCCAGCAGCCAAGAGGTAGCGGAGCCTTCCTACGAGCAGTACTTC. It is translated as CASSQEVAEPSYEQYF.

This clone was picked up one time. This chain joins TRBV28 and TRBJ1-1; 7 bases map to TRBD1. V gave up 4 bases and J gave up 1 base; unmatched junction bases: 6. CDR1 MDHEN and CDR2 SYDVKM come from the germline V gene. The CDR3 totals 15 residues. CDR3 sequence (DNA): TGTGCCAGCAGTTATGCGGACAGGTCGAACACTGAAGCTTTCTTT. This translates into CASSYADRSNTEAFF.

The genes are TRBV7-9 and TRBJ1-5, with D hard to call. The CDR3 extends over 13 amino acids. Germline V gene lookup returns CDR1 SEHNR and CDR2 FQNEAQ (reference sequence). Trimming removed 7 bases at V and 3 bases at J, with 10 bases between. The CDR3 region has the DNA TGTGCCAGCACCCACAGCTACAATCAGCCCCAGCATTTT. This translates into CASTHSYNQPQHF.

The J gene is TRBJ2-1, the V gene TRBV4-3, with TRBD2 as a possible D gene (5 bases). Trimming took 4 bases from V and 8 from J, leaving 18 bases between them. Germline V gene sequence: CDR1 LGHNA, CDR2 YSLEER. The CDR3 contains 15 residues. The CDR3 bases are TGCGCCAGCAGCCCTGGCGGGCTTGAGTCAGATGAGCAGTTCTTC. This encodes CASSPGGLESDEQFF.

This clone was detected a few times. The chain carries TRBV11-2 and TRBJ2-1; 7 bases map to TRBD2. This CDR3 contains 17 residues. Trimming removed 1 base from V and 4 bases from J; junction bases left unmatched: 10. The germline V gene encodes CDR1 SGHAT and CDR2 FQNNGV. The CDR3 coding sequence is TGTGCCAGCAGCTTAGCGGGCGGGGGAACCGTATACAATGAGCAGTTCTTC. Its protein product is CASSLAGGGTVYNEQFF. The variable domain in full, with the rest retrieved from reference TRBV11-2 and TRBJ2-1, is EAGVAQSPRYKIIEKRQSVAFWCNPISGHATLYWYQQILGQGPKLLIQFQNNGVVDDSQLPKDRFSAERLKGVDSTLKIQPAKLEDSAVYLCASSLAGGGTVYNEQFFGPGTRLTVL.

This sequence joins TRBV11-2 and TRBJ1-2, with D maybe TRBD1 (6 bases). Germline V gene lookup returns CDR1 SGHAT and CDR2 FQNNGV. Trimming removed 5 bases at V and 4 bases at J, with 17 bases between. This CDR3 is 15 amino acids long. The CDR3 sequence is CASSPSGGGPYGYTF. The DNA of the CDR3 is TGTGCCAGCAGCCCCTCTGGGGGGGGCCCCTATGGCTACACCTTC.

Points on this clone: This CDR3 is also generated by other DNA sequences in the sample. This chain uses TRBV6-5 with TRBJ1-5, with D unclear. The CDR3 contains 14 residues. The V end was cut by 4 bases, the J end by 0 bases, with 7 bases between. Germline CDR1 is MNHEY and CDR2 is SVGAGI. This chain's CDR3 is CASSLENSNQPQHF. The CDR3 bases are TGTGCCAGCAGTTTAGAGAATAGCAATCAGCCCCAGCATTTT.

The chain uses TRBV5-4 and TRBJ2-2; 7 positions agree with TRBD2. There are 16 residues in the CDR3. CDR1 and CDR2 from the germline V gene are SGHNT and YYREEE (reference sequence). Trimming removed 4 bases from V and 4 bases from J; junction bases left unmatched: 10. CDR3 protein: CASSAGTTVPTGELFF. The DNA of the CDR3 is TGTGCCAGCAGCGCAGGGACTACCGTACCCACCGGGGAGCTGTTTTTT. The complete variable domain, with remaining parts taken from reference TRBV5-4 and TRBJ2-2, reads ETGVTQSPTHLIKTRGQQVTLRCSSQSGHNTVSWYQQALGQGPQFIFQYYREEENGRGNFPPRFSGLQFPNYSSELNVNALELDDSALYLCASSAGTTVPTGELFFGEGSRLTVL.

The V gene is TRBV10-3, the J gene TRBJ2-2, with 8 bases that match TRBD2. The germline V gene encodes CDR1 ENHRY and CDR2 SYGVKD. Germline trimming cut 3 bases from V and 0 bases from J; bases unmatched to any gene: 3. The CDR3 runs 16 residues. The DNA for the CDR3 is TGTGCCATCAGTGACGGACTAGCTACGAACACCGGGGAGCTGTTTTTT. It encodes CAISDGLATNTGELFF.

This clone was counted between two and nine times. The chain carries TRBV27 and TRBJ1-5, with TRBD1 matching over 7 bases. The germline CDR1 and CDR2 sequences are MNHEY and SMNVEV (reference sequence). V gave up 6 bases and J gave up 7 bases; unmatched junction bases: 9. The CDR3 loop spans 14 amino acids. In DNA, the CDR3 is TGTGCCAGCAGCCCTGACAGGGTTGGCCAGCCCCAGCATTTT. Protein sequence: CASSPDRVGQPQHF.

The chain employs TRBV5-4 and TRBJ1-6, with TRBD1 matching over 10 bases. The CDR3 is 16 residues long. Germline assignment: CDR1 SGHNT and CDR2 YYREEE (reference sequence). With V trimmed by 3 bases and J by 8 bases, 8 bases remained unmatched. The CDR3 DNA reads as TGTGCCAGCAGCTCTCCGGGACAGGGGTTGCATTCACCCCTCCACTTT. It translates to CASSSPGQGLHSPLHF.

This clone is a singleton in its sample. This sequence joins TRBV25-1 and TRBJ2-7, with 12 bases matching TRBD1. CDR3 length: 18 residues. With V trimmed by 6 bases and J by 6 bases, 18 bases remained unmatched. Germline assignment: CDR1 MGHDK and CDR2 SYGVNS. The CDR3 coding sequence is TGTGCCAGCAGCGACCCCCTCGGGACAGGGGGCTTGCTGGGCGAGCAGTACTTC. It translates to CASSDPLGTGGLLGEQYF.